The TCR beta chain described here comes from a study of T cells in Graves' hyperthyroidism and ophthalmopathy. Broader study findings: The model identified upcoming ophthalmopathy a median approximately 6.5 months ahead of onset. Researchers found most expanded thyroid clonotypes above 0.001 in blood as well.

The CDR3 consists of 14 residues. Germline CDR1 reads SGHTA; CDR2 reads FQGTGA. As concerns this clonotype: Its antigen is still unknown. At one of its ends the junction is not consistent with the germline gene, which may arise from a read error.

Amplification of TCR beta CDR3 regions was performed using RNA transcripts as template. HTBI primers were used for first-round RT-PCR of the TCR CDR3. TCRdb independently ran MiXCR on the multiplex PCR reads; one entry per CDR3 protein. The table shows nearly 750,000 distinct CDR3 sequences, with about a third occurring only once. The chain employs TRBV7-3 and TRBJ1-1, with TRBD1 as a possible D gene (5 bases). The sample comprised blood. This clonotype was obtained from a woman in her thirties or forties with Graves' hyperthyroidism. The CDR3 region is CASSLSGENAEALF. The CDR3 DNA reads TGTGCCAGCAGCCTCTCGGGGGAGAACGCTGAAGCTCTCTTT.